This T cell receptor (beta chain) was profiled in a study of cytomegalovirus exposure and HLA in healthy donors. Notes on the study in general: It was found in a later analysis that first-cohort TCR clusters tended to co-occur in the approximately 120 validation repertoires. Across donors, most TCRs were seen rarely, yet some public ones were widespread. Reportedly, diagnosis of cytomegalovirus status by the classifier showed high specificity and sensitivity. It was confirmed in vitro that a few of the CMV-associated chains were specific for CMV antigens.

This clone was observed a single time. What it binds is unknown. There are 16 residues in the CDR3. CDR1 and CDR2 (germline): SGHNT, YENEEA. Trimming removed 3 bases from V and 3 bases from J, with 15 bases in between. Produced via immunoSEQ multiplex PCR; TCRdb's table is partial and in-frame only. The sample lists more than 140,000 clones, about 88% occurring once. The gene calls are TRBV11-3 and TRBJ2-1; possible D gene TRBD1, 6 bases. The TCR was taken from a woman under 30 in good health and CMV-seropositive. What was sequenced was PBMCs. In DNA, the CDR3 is TGTGCCAGCAGCTTGGCACAGACAGGCCTCTACAATGAGCAGTTCTTC. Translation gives CASSLAQTGLYNEQFF.